The present T cell receptor beta chain was sequenced within a study of PD-L1 blockade in urothelial cancer. The data were produced by immunoSEQ multiplex PCR, yet TCRdb's version contains in-frame clones alone and is incomplete. The sample gives roughly 120,000 clones, approximately 84% of which show up once; 3.2% is in the top ten. Time point denoted: pretreatment peripheral blood. The germline CDR1 and CDR2 sequences are SEHNR and FQNEAQ (reference sequence). CDR3 length equals 14 residues. Between the trimmed V and J ends, which lost 5 bases and 7 bases, there was a span of 14 bases. The TCR comes from a man aged 50-60 years with urothelial cancer. The rearrangement uses TRBV7-9 and TRBJ1-4; no firm D call. The sample was PBMCs, taken around atezolizumab (anti-PD-L1) treatment. The CDR3 DNA reads as TGTGCCAGCAGCCCCGGTCAATCAACTGAAAAACTGTTTTTT. It encodes CASSPGQSTEKLFF.